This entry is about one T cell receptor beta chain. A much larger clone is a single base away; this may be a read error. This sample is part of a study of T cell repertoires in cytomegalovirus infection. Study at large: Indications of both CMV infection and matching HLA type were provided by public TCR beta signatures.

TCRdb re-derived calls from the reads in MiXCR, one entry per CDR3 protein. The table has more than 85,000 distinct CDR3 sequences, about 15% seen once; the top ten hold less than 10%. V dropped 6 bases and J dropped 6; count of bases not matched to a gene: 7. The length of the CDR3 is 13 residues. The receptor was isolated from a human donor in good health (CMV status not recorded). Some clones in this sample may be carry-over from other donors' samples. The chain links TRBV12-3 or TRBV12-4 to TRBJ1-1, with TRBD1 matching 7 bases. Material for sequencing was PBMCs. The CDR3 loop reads CASRKTGSSEAFF. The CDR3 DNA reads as TGTGCCAGCAGAAAGACAGGGAGCTCTGAAGCTTTCTTT.